The rows below give T cell receptor beta chains drawn from one sample of a study of CD8 T cells in ankylosing spondylitis. Via MiXCR, TCRdb re-called the 5' RACE reads, giving one row per CDR3 protein. The sample includes about 200,000 distinct CDR3 sequences, around 13% of them seen just once. Sequenced material: blood, either unsorted or a sorted T cell fraction (not recorded which). All receptors derive from a male donor with ankylosing spondylitis or in good health (not recorded which). CDR3s include the opening cysteine and the closing phenylalanine or tryptophan. D genes are given only for firm matches. Some rows have no size entry. The others give once, few or many, or a class for an expanded clone.

TRBD2	TRBV7-2	many	TRBJ2-7	CASSSTWLAGNYYEQYF	TGTGCCAGCAGCTCCACATGGCTAGCGGGGAATTACTACGAGCAGTACTTC
TRBD2	TRBV13	-	TRBJ2-3	CASRPGLAGGAPVTQYF	TGTGCCAGCAGACCCGGACTAGCGGGGGGGGCCCCGGTTACGCAGTATTTT
TRBD2	TRBV7-9	few	TRBJ2-5	CASSWTSEETQYF	TGTGCCAGCAGCTGGACTAGCGAAGAGACCCAGTACTTC
-	TRBV15	few	TRBJ2-5	CATSSGFQETQYF	TGTGCCACCAGCAGCGGGTTCCAAGAGACCCAGTACTTC
-	TRBV5-1	few	TRBJ1-5	CASSLAGWPQHF	TGCGCCAGCAGCTTGGCCGGGTGGCCCCAGCATTTT
TRBD2	TRBV20-1	many	TRBJ2-3	CSAGGAREIDTQYF	TGCAGTGCCGGGGGGGCCCGTGAAATAGATACGCAGTATTTT
-	TRBV20-1	-	TRBJ1-1	CSAREGTGNTEAFF	TGCAGTGCTAGAGAAGGGACGGGGAACACTGAAGCTTTCTTT
TRBD2	TRBV7-8	-	TRBJ2-1	CASSLILAGGSSSYNEQFF	TGTGCCAGCAGCCTAATTCTAGCGGGAGGCTCCAGCTCCTACAATGAGCAGTTCTTC
TRBD2	TRBV5-5	-	TRBJ2-7	CASSKPGTRDLYEQYF	TGTGCCAGCAGCAAACCCGGGACTAGGGACCTCTACGAGCAGTACTTC
TRBD1	TRBV6-1	many	TRBJ2-2	CASSEPRGRGTGELFF	TGTGCCAGCAGTGAACCCAGGGGGCGCGGCACCGGGGAGCTGTTTTTT
TRBD1	TRBV29-1	few	TRBJ1-1	CSGPRGQPNTEAFF	TGCAGCGGACCAAGGGGACAGCCGAACACTGAAGCTTTCTTT
-	TRBV4-1	-	TRBJ2-7	CASSQAPGADSYEQYF	TGCGCCAGCAGCCAAGCGCCAGGGGCGGACTCCTACGAGCAGTACTTC
-	TRBV5-6	few	TRBJ2-4	CASSSRQAPSGDIQYF	TGTGCCAGCAGCTCAAGACAGGCTCCCTCAGGGGACATTCAGTACTTC
TRBD1	TRBV2	few	TRBJ2-7	CASSVDRENEQYF	TGTGCCAGCAGTGTGGACAGGGAGAACGAGCAGTACTTC
TRBD2	TRBV5-1	-	TRBJ2-7	CASTAGLAGGGYEQYF	TGCGCCAGCACAGCGGGCCTAGCGGGAGGAGGCTACGAGCAGTACTTC
-	TRBV4-1	-	TRBJ2-7	CASCQGRAYEQYF	TGCGCCAGCTGCCAAGGAAGGGCCTACGAGCAGTACTTC
-	TRBV12-3/TRBV12-4	many	TRBJ2-6	CASSLWGANVLTF	TGTGCCAGCAGTTTATGGGGGGCCAACGTCCTGACTTTC
-	TRBV4-2	many	TRBJ1-1	CASRQDSQNTEAFF	TGTGCCAGCAGGCAGGACAGCCAGAACACTGAAGCTTTCTTT
-	TRBV28	-	TRBJ2-7	CASSLGVGDMREQYF	TGTGCCAGCAGTTTAGGGGTGGGGGACATGCGCGAGCAGTACTTC
-	TRBV12-3/TRBV12-4	few	TRBJ2-1	CASSLQGPQQFF	TGTGCCAGCAGTTTACAGGGGCCACAGCAGTTCTTC
TRBD2	TRBV2	few	TRBJ2-1	CASSPTSGRRYNEQFF	TGTGCCAGCAGTCCCACCAGCGGGAGGAGATACAATGAGCAGTTCTTC
TRBD1	TRBV7-6	-	TRBJ2-7	CASSSIPGGRRSLAQGEQYF	TGTGCCAGCAGCTCTATTCCAGGGGGCCGGAGATCGCTCGCTCAAGGCGAGCAGTACTTC
-	TRBV7-9	-	TRBJ1-1	CASSSGRSTGGTEAFF	TGTGCCAGCAGTTCGGGACGGAGCACGGGAGGCACTGAAGCTTTCTTT
-	TRBV11-2	-	TRBJ1-2	CASSTPGSGYGYTF	TGTGCCAGCAGCACCCCAGGGAGTGGATATGGCTACACCTTC
-	TRBV23-1	-	TRBJ2-1	CASSQPPQRYSYNEQFF	TGCGCCAGCAGTCAACCCCCTCAGCGGTACTCCTACAATGAGCAGTTCTTC
-	TRBV4-1	many	TRBJ2-2	CASSHHLSPGGNTGELFF	TGCGCCAGCAGCCACCATTTATCCCCCGGCGGGAACACCGGGGAGCTGTTTTTT
TRBD1	TRBV7-8	few	TRBJ2-7	CASSTGNHEQYF	TGTGCCAGTTCGACAGGGAACCACGAGCAGTACTTC
-	TRBV14	-	TRBJ1-2	CASTFQGTDGYTF	TGTGCCAGCACATTTCAGGGGACGGATGGCTACACCTTC
-	TRBV3-1	many	TRBJ2-1	CASSQEVTGVGEQFF	TGTGCCAGCAGCCAAGAGGTTACGGGGGTAGGTGAGCAGTTCTTC
TRBD2	TRBV5-5	few	TRBJ2-3	CASSSGTSGRQDTQYF	TGTGCCAGCAGCTCCGGGACTAGCGGGAGGCAAGATACGCAGTATTTT
-	TRBV7-9	many	TRBJ2-7	CASSLPPYEQYF	TGTGCCAGCAGCTTACCCCCATACGAGCAGTACTTC
-	TRBV13	few	TRBJ2-3	CASSLAGMDTQYF	TGTGCCAGCAGCTTAGCGGGGATGGATACGCAGTATTTT
TRBD1	TRBV2	-	TRBJ2-1	CASRDRGYNEQFF	TGTGCCAGCAGGGACAGGGGGTACAATGAGCAGTTCTTC
-	TRBV5-1	-	TRBJ1-2	CASSHHGRLNYGYTF	TGCGCCAGCAGTCACCACGGACGTTTGAACTATGGCTACACCTTC
-	TRBV12-3/TRBV12-4	many	TRBJ1-2	CASSPSRVTWGYTF	TGTGCCAGCAGTCCCTCGAGGGTTACATGGGGCTACACCTTC
TRBD2	TRBV14	-	TRBJ2-1	CASSRRLAGAYNEQFF	TGTGCCAGCAGCCGCCGACTAGCGGGAGCCTACAATGAGCAGTTCTTC
TRBD1	TRBV20-1	-	TRBJ2-5	CSADKDREETQYF	TGCAGTGCCGACAAAGACAGGGAAGAGACCCAGTACTTC
-	TRBV7-9	few	TRBJ2-7	CASSLAQELPGRDEQYF	TGTGCCAGCAGCTTAGCCCAGGAGCTCCCCGGACGGGACGAGCAGTACTTC
TRBD2	TRBV20-1	-	TRBJ2-7	CSASGGLAGGIGYEQYF	TGCAGTGCTAGCGGTGGGCTAGCGGGAGGAATCGGATACGAGCAGTACTTC
-	TRBV29-1	many	TRBJ1-1	CSAEGDLNLNTEAFF	TGCAGCGCCGAGGGGGACCTTAACCTGAACACTGAAGCTTTCTTT
-	TRBV7-9	-	TRBJ2-2	CASSVPLAVTNTGELFF	TGTGCCAGCAGCGTCCCTTTAGCGGTGACTAACACCGGGGAGCTGTTTTTT
-	TRBV10-1	-	TRBJ2-7	CASSPGWTYEQYF	TGCGCCAGCAGTCCGGGGTGGACCTACGAGCAGTACTTC
-	TRBV12-3/TRBV12-4	many	TRBJ2-7	CASSPPNTYEQYF	TGTGCCAGCAGTCCACCTAATACCTACGAGCAGTACTTC
TRBD2	TRBV2	few	TRBJ2-3	CASSPGLAGPDTQYF	TGTGCCAGCAGCCCGGGACTAGCGGGCCCAGATACGCAGTATTTT
-	TRBV12-3/TRBV12-4	-	TRBJ1-1	CASHLGRAFF	TGTGCCAGCCATTTGGGGCGAGCTTTCTTT
TRBD1	TRBV2	many	TRBJ1-4	CASSEGDSNEKLFF	TGTGCCAGCAGTGAAGGGGACAGTAATGAAAAACTGTTTTTT
TRBD1	TRBV20-1	-	TRBJ1-2	CSARDQVRGRVDSGYTF	TGCAGTGCTAGAGATCAGGTCAGGGGGCGCGTGGATAGTGGCTACACCTTC
TRBD2	TRBV19	-	TRBJ2-1	CASSAAGLALVYEQFF	TGTGCCAGTAGTGCCGCCGGACTAGCGTTGGTCTATGAGCAGTTCTTC
TRBD1	TRBV29-1	-	TRBJ2-7	CSAAAPGGHEQYF	TGCAGCGCTGCGGCTCCAGGGGGTCACGAGCAGTACTTC
TRBD2	TRBV13	few	TRBJ2-1	CASSSTGTSGGAASYNEQFF	TGTGCCAGCAGCTCAACCGGGACTAGCGGGGGGGCAGCCTCCTACAATGAGCAGTTCTTC
TRBD1	TRBV27	-	TRBJ1-5	CASRTGQSNQPQHF	TGTGCCAGCAGGACGGGACAGAGCAATCAGCCCCAGCATTTT
TRBD2	TRBV5-1	-	TRBJ2-5	CASSPKRGPYQETQYF	TGCGCCAGCAGCCCCAAGCGGGGACCGTACCAAGAGACCCAGTACTTC
-	TRBV4-1	few	TRBJ2-1	CASSSTGPGRDNEQFF	TGCGCCAGCAGCTCGACGGGTCCCGGGCGAGACAATGAGCAGTTCTTC
-	TRBV7-9	-	TRBJ1-1	CASSPNWGGRRGTEAFF	TGTGCCAGCAGCCCCAATTGGGGGGGGCGCCGGGGTACTGAAGCTTTCTTT
-	TRBV2	-	TRBJ2-7	CASSATGGGPYEQYF	TGTGCCAGCAGCGCTACTGGGGGGGGGCCCTACGAGCAGTACTTC